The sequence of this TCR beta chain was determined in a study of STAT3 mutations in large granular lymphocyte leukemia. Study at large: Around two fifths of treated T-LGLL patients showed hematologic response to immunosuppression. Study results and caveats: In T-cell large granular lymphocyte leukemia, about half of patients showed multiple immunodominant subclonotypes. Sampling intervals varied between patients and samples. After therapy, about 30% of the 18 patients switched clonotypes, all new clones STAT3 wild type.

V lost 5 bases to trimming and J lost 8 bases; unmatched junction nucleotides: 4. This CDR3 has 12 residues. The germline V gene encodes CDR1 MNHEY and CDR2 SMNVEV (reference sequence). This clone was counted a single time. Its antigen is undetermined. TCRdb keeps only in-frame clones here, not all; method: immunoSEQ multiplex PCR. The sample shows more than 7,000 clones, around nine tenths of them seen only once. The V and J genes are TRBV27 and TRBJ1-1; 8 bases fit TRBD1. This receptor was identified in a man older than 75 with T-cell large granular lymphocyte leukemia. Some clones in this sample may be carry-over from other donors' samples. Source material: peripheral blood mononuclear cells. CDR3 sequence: CASSRTGREAFF. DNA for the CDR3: TGTGCCAGCAGTAGGACAGGGCGGGAAGCTTTCTTT.